This paragraph reports one T cell receptor beta chain. Its target is unknown. These data come from a study of OX40 agonist ivuxolimab in advanced cancers. Across the whole study: Ivuxolimab was delivered to patients intravenously every 2 weeks at doses spanning 0.01 to 10 mg/kg.

Autoimmune disease history or systemic immunosuppression was exclusionary. Broader study findings: Clonal expansion from baseline to week 6 occurred in both CD4+ and CD8+ T cells.

The CDR3 loop spans 15 amino acids. V lost 4 bases, J lost 7 bases, and 15 bases lay in between. Germline V CDR1 and CDR2: SGHRS, YFSETQ. This table comes from immunoSEQ multiplex PCR, and its TCRdb copy is limited to in-frame clones, with some not included. The sample holds 50,000 or so clones, around 77% seen once. The sequences come from CD4+ or CD8+ T cells sorted from blood, collected in a trial of the OX40 agonist ivuxolimab. The sequence was obtained from an adult with an advanced solid tumor such as melanoma, head and neck, liver or kidney cancer. The chain links TRBV5-1 to TRBJ1-6; D might be TRBD1 (5 bases). CDR3 amino acids: CASSPSGAQNSPLHF. DNA of the CDR3: TGCGCCAGCAGCCCCTCTGGGGCCCAAAATTCACCCCTCCACTTT.